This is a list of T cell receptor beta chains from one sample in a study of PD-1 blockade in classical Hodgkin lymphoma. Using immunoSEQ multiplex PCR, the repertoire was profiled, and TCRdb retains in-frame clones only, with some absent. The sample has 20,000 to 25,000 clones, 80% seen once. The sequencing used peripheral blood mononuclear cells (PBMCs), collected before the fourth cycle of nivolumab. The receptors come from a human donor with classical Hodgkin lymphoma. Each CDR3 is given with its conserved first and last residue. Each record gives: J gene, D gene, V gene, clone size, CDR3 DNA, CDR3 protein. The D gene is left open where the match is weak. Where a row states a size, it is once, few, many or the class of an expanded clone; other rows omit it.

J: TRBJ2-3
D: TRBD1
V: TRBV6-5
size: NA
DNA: TGTGCCAGCAGTTACTCGACAGGGGGCGCAGATACGCAGTATTTT
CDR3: CASSYSTGGADTQYF

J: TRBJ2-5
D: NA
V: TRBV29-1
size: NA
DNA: TGCAGCCTCCGGATCCAAGAGACCCAGTACTTC
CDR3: CSLRIQETQYF

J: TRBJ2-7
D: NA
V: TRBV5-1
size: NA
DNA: TGCGCCAGCAGCTTGGGATCGGGACTCACCTACGAGCAGTACTTC
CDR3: CASSLGSGLTYEQYF

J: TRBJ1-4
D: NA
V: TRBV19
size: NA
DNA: TGTGCCAGTAGTATGGCCCGCTCAGGGGTTCGTGAAAAACTGTTTTTT
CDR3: CASSMARSGVREKLFF

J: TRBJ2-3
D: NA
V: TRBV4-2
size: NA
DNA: TGTGCCAGCAGCCCTTTTGGGACCCGAGGGACGGACACAGATACGCAGTATTTT
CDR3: CASSPFGTRGTDTDTQYF

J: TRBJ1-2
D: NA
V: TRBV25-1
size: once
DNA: TGTGCCAGCAGTGAATATGGGGGGAACTATGGCTACACCTTC
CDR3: CASSEYGGNYGYTF

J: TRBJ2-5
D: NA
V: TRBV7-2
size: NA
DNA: TGTGCCAGCAGCTTGGGTTTTCGGGAAGAGACCCAGTACTTC
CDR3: CASSLGFREETQYF

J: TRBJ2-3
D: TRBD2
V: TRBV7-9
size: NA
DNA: TGTGCCAGCAGCTGGGGGGGGGTCCCCACAGATACGCAGTATTTT
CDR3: CASSWGGVPTDTQYF

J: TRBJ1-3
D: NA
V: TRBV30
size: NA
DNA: TGTGCCGGCTCGGAGAACTCTGGAAACACCATATATTTT
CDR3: CAGSENSGNTIYF

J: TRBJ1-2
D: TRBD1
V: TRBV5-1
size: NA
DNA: TGCGCCAGCAGCGTCGGGACAGCCGGGACCTCCAACTATGGCTACACCTTC
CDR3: CASSVGTAGTSNYGYTF

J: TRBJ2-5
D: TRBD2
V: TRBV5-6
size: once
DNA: TGTGCCAGCAGGACTAGCGGGGGTGGGGAGACCCAGTACTTC
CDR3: CASRTSGGGETQYF

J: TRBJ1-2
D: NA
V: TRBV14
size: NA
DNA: TGTGCCAGCAGCCAAGCCCATTTGGGAGGGAACTATGGCTACACCTTC
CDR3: CASSQAHLGGNYGYTF

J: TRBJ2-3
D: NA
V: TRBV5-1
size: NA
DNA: TGCGCCAGCAGCTTGGACGTCACCACGCAGTATTTT
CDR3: CASSLDVTTQYF

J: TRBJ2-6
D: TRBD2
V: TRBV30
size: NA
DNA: TGTGCCTGGAGTCGAAAAACAGAGAGCGGGAGTGCTGGGGCCAACGTCCTGACTTTC
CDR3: CAWSRKTESGSAGANVLTF

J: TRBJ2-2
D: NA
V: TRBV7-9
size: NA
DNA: TGTGCCAGCAGCTTAAAGAACACCGGGGAGCTGTTTTTT
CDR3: CASSLKNTGELFF

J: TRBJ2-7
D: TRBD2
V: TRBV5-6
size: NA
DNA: TGTGCCAGCAGCTTCCGGACTAGCGGTCGATCCTACGAGCAGTACTTC
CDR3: CASSFRTSGRSYEQYF

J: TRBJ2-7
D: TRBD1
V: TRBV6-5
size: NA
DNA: TGTGCCACCAACGGAAACCGGGACAGGAGCTACGAGCAGTACTTC
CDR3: CATNGNRDRSYEQYF

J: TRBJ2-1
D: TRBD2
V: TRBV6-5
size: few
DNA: TGTGCCAGCAGTTACGATTCGGGACTAGCAAATGAGCAGTTCTTC
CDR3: CASSYDSGLANEQFF

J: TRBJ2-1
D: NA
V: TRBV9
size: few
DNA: TGTGCCAGCAGCGATCGGGGCGGAGCTGAGCAGTTCTTC
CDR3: CASSDRGGAEQFF

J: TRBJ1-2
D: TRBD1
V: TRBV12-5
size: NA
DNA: TGTGCTAGTGGTTTGATCCTCACGACCGGGACAGGGTTGGCAGACTACACCTTC
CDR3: CASGLILTTGTGLADYTF

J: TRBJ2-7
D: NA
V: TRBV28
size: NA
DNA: TGTGCCATCCAGGGTGGAAGTTCCTACGAGCAGTACTTC
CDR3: CAIQGGSSYEQYF

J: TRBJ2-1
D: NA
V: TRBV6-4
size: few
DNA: TGTGCCAGCAGTGAAGGGACAGGGGGACTAGCGTCATACAATGAGCAGTTCTTC
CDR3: CASSEGTGGLASYNEQFF

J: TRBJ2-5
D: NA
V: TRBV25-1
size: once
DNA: TGTGCCAGCAGTGAACGACCCACCGTCCGGAATGGAGAGACCCAGTACTTC
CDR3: CASSERPTVRNGETQYF

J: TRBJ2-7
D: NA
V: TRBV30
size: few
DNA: TGTGCCTGGGGAACCGGGACGGGGGATTACGAGCAGTACTTC
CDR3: CAWGTGTGDYEQYF

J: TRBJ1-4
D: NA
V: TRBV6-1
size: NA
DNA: TGTGCCAGCAGCCCGGTGTGGGATAATGAAAAACTGTTTTTT
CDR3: CASSPVWDNEKLFF

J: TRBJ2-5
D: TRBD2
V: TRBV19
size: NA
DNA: TGTGCCAGTAAGTGGGGTCTAGCGGGAGAAGAGACCCAGTACTTC
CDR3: CASKWGLAGEETQYF

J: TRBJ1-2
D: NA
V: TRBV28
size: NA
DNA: TGTGCCAGCAGTTTACCCCCGGGGAGAGTATACTATGGCTACACCTTC
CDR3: CASSLPPGRVYYGYTF